This T cell receptor (beta chain) came from a study of cytomegalovirus exposure and HLA in healthy donors. General study points: What was likely a sequencing artifact was a cluster of highly shared sequence variants. Reportedly, cytomegalovirus status was diagnosed with high sensitivity and specificity. The study designated 150 to 200 TCR beta chains cytomegalovirus-associated. Analyzed later, most CMV-associated TCR beta chains appeared HLA-restricted.

The study ran its PCR with 60 Vbeta and 13 Jbeta primers. Produced via immunoSEQ multiplex PCR; TCRdb's table is partial and in-frame only. Of about 100,000 clones listed, around 80% are singletons. Remarks on this clone: Its antigen is still unknown.

There are 12 residues in the CDR3. The germline CDR1 and CDR2 sequences are SGHTA and FQGNSA. Trimming pared 5 bases from V and 3 bases from J, leaving 7 bases between. The clonotype originates from a woman aged 55-69 years in good health and CMV-seronegative. J is TRBJ1-2 and V is TRBV7-2; no clear D gene. Sequencing was done on a sample of PBMCs. The CDR3 loop is CASSPSYYGYTF. In nucleotides, the CDR3 is TGTGCCAGCAGCCCCTCCTACTATGGCTACACCTTC. The full variable domain, rest sourced from reference TRBV7-2 and TRBJ1-2, is GAGVSQSPSNKVTEKGKDVELRCDPISGHTALYWYRQSLGQGLEFLIYFQGNSAPDKSGLPSDRFSAERTGGSVSTLTIQRTQQEDSAVYLCASSPSYYGYTFGSGTRLTVV.